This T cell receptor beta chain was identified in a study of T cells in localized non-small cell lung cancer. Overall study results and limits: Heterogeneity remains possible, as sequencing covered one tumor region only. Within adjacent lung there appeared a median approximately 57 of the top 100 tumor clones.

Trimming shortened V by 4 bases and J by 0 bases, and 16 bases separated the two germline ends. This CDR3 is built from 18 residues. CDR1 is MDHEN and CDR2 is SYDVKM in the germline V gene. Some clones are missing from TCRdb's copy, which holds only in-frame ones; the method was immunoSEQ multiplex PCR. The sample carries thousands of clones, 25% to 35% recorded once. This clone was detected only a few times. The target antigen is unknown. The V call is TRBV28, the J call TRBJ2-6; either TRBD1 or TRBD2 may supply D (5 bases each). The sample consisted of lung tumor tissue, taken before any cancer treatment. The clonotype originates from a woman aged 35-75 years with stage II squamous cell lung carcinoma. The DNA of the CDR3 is TGTGCCAGCAGTTCCCCCCCGGGACCGTTCTCTGGGGCCAACGTCCTGACTTTC. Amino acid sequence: CASSSPPGPFSGANVLTF.